This T cell receptor (beta chain) was sequenced in a study of T cells in Graves' hyperthyroidism and ophthalmopathy. This clonotype appeared many times. The germline gives CDR1 MNHNS, CDR2 SASEGT. This CDR3 contains 14 residues. Deletions cut 6 bases from V and 0 bases from J, with 8 bases between. RNA transcripts yielded amplified TCR beta CDR3 regions. HTBI primers were used for first-round RT-PCR of the TCR CDR3. TCRdb called the multiplex PCR reads again in MiXCR, with one record for every CDR3 protein. This sample has approximately 700,000 distinct CDR3 sequences, with around 17% found just once. Graves' hyperthyroidism showing no ophthalmopathy progression within 18 months was considered stable.

The sequencing sample was made of blood. The chain couples TRBV6-1 to TRBJ2-2; the D is unclear. The clonotype comes from a young man with Graves' hyperthyroidism. This CDR3 is CASRPYSNTGELFF. The CDR3 DNA is TGTGCCAGCAGACCCTATTCGAACACCGGGGAGCTGTTTTTT.